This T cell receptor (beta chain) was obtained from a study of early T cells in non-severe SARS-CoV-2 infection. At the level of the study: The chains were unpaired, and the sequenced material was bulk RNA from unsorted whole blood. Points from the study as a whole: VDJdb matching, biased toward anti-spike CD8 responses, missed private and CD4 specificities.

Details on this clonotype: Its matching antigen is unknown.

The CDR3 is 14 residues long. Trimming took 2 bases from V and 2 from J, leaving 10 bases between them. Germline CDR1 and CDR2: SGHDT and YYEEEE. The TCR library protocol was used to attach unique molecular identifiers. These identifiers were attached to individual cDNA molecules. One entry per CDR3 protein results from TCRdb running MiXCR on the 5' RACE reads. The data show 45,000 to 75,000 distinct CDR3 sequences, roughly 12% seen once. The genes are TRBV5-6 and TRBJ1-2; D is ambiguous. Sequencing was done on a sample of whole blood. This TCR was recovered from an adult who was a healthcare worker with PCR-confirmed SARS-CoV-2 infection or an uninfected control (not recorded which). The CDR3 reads CASSFDRTNYGYTF. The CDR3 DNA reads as TGTGCCAGCAGCTTTGACCGAACGAACTATGGCTACACCTTC.